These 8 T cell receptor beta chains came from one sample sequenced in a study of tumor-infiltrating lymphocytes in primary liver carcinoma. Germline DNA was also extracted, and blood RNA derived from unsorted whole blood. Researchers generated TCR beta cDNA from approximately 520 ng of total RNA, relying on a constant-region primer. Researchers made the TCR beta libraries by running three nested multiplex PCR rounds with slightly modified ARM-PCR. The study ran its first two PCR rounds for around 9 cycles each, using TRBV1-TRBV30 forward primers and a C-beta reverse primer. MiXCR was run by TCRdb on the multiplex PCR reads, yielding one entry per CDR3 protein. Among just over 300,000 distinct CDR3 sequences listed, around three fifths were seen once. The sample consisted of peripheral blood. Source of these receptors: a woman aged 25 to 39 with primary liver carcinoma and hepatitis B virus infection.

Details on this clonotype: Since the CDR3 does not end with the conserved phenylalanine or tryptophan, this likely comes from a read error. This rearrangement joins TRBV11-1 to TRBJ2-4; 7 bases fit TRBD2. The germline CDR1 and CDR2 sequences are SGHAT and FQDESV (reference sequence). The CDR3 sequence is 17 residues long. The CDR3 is CVSSFPGTNGTKNIQYL. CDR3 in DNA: TGTGTCAGCAGCTTTCCCGGGACTAACGGGACCAAAAACATTCAGTACTTA.

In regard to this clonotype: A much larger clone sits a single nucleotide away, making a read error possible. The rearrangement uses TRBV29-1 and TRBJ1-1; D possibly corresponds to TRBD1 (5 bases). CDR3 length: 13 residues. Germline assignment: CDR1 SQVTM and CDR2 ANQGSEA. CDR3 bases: TGCAGCGTTGAACCCCACACGGGGACTGAAGTTTTCTTT. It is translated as CSVEPHTGTEVFF.

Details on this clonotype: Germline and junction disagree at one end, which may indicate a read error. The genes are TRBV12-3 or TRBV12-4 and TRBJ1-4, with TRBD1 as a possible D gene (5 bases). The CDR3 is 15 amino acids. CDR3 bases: TGTGCCGGCAGTTTTTCCGCGTCCCGGGGGGAAAAACAGTTTTTT. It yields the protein CAGSFSASRGEKQFF.

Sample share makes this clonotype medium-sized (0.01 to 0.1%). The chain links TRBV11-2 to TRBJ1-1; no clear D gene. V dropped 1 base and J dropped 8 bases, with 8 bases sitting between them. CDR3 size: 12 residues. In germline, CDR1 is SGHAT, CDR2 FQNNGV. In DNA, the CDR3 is TGTGCCAGCAGCTTAGGCCCGACAGAAGCTTTCTTT. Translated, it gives CASSLGPTEAFF.

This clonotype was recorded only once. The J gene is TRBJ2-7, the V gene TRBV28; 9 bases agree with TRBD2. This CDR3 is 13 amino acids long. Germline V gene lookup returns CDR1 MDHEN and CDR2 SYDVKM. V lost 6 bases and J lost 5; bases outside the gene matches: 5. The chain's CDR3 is CASSRIAGDEQYF. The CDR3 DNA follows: TGTGCCAGCAGCAGGATAGCGGGAGACGAGCAGTACTTC.

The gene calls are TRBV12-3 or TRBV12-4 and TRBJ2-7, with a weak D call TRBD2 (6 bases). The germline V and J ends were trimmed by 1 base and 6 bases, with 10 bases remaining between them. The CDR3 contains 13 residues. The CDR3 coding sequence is TGTGCCAGCAGTTTAGGGGAGGCGTGCGAGCAGTACTTC. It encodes CASSLGEACEQYF.

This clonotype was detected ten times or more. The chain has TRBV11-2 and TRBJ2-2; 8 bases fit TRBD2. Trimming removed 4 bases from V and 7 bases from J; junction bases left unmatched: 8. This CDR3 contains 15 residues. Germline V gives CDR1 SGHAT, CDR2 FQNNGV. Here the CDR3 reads CASSSPGGVDGELFF. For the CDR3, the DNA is TGTGCCAGCAGCTCCCCGGGGGGGGTTGACGGGGAGCTGTTTTTT. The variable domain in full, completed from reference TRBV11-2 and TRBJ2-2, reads EAGVAQSPRYKIIEKRQSVAFWCNPISGHATLYWYQQILGQGPKLLIQFQNNGVVDDSQLPKDRFSAERLKGVDSTLKIQPAKLEDSAVYLCASSSPGGVDGELFFGEGSRLTVL.

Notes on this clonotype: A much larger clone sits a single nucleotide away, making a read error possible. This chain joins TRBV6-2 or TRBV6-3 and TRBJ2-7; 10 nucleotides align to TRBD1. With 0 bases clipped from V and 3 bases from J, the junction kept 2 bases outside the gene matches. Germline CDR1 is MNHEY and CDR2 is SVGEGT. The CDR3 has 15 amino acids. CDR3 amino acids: CASSYSGTGDYEQYF. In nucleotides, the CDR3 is TGTGCCAGCAGTTACTCCGGGACAGGGGACTACGAGCAGTACTTC.